Each of the 13 T cell receptor beta chains below was sequenced from the same sample in a study of regulatory T cells in long-lasting Graves disease. Specified time point: newly diagnosed GD, antithyroid drugs for less than 3 months. PBMCs were the source of the RNA used for TCR sequencing. Arm-PCR with iRepertoire HTBI primers amplified the CDR3 regions for these TCR beta libraries. Using its own MiXCR run on the multiplex PCR reads, TCRdb lists one record per CDR3 protein. The data show 300,000 to 450,000 distinct CDR3 sequences, 15% to 19% seen once. Sample: peripheral blood mononuclear cells (PBMCs), taken at new diagnosis, from a patient treated with antithyroid drugs. The receptors were sampled from a female donor with Graves disease.

This rearrangement joins TRBV20-1 to TRBJ2-1, with 12 positions matching TRBD1. This CDR3 has 17 amino acids. J lost 4 bases, V lost 6 bases, and 13 bases had no gene match. Germline V gene lookup returns CDR1 DFQATT and CDR2 SNEGSKA (reference sequence). CDR3 region: CSAEKNRDRGPYNEQFF. The DNA of the CDR3 is TGCAGTGCAGAAAAAAACCGGGACAGGGGGCCTTACAATGAGCAGTTCTTC.

This clonotype was seen at least ten times. V and J are TRBV6-1 and TRBJ1-5; 8 nucleotides agree with TRBD1. This CDR3 has 17 amino acids. The germline gives CDR1 MNHNS, CDR2 SASEGT. V dropped 5 bases and J dropped 7; count of bases not matched to a gene: 16. The chain's CDR3 is CASSPPGTGFPEQPQHF. The CDR3 DNA follows: TGTGCCAGCAGTCCCCCCGGGACAGGCTTCCCAGAGCAGCCCCAGCATTTT.

This clonotype was detected ten times or more. The J gene is TRBJ2-2, the V gene TRBV11-2, with 7 bases lining up with TRBD1. CDR3 length: 15 residues. V dropped 5 bases and J dropped 1; count of bases not matched to a gene: 4. Germline values: CDR1 SGHAT, CDR2 FQNNGV. The CDR3 region is CASSHRTGNTGELFF. The CDR3 nucleotides are TGTGCCAGCAGCCACAGGACAGGGAACACCGGGGAGCTGTTTTTT.

The chain employs TRBV29-1 and TRBJ2-6, with unresolved D. CDR3 length: 13 residues. Germline CDR1 and CDR2: SQVTM and ANQGSEA. V dropped 3 bases and J dropped 2 bases, with 5 bases sitting between them. The CDR3 protein is CSVDGTGANVLTF. The CDR3 nucleotides read TGCAGCGTTGACGGAACTGGGGCCAACGTCCTGACTTTC.

This clonotype was observed many times. V gene TRBV3-1 combines with J gene TRBJ2-3; TRBD2 aligns across 13 bases. Per germline, CDR1 LGHDT and CDR2 YNNKEL (reference sequence). This CDR3 region has 15 residues. Trimming took 1 base from V and 5 from J; bases not matched to a gene: 0. The CDR3 region is CASSQGLAGGDTQYF. DNA of the CDR3: TGTGCCAGCAGCCAAGGACTAGCGGGGGGAGATACGCAGTATTTT.

Comments on this clonotype: A read error may be the cause here, since a much bigger clone is one base away. V and J are TRBV28 and TRBJ2-5; 7 nucleotides align to TRBD2. This CDR3 contains 15 residues. Trimming removed 7 bases from V and 2 bases from J; junction bases left unmatched: 10. Looked up from germline, CDR1 is MDHEN and CDR2 is SYDVKM. As DNA, the CDR3 is TGTGCCAGCACCTTACTCCCGGGAGGTCAAGAGACCCAGTACTTC. It encodes CASTLLPGGQETQYF.

This clonotype has ten or more counts. This chain joins TRBV25-1 and TRBJ1-2, with D maybe TRBD1 (6 bases). CDR3 size: 14 residues. CDR1 is MGHDK, CDR2 SYGVNS, per germline. V was clipped by 3 bases and J by 8 bases, with 16 bases between them. This chain's CDR3 is CASSDIQTGRGYTF. As DNA, the CDR3 is TGTGCCAGCAGTGATATTCAGACAGGTAGAGGCTACACCTTC.

This clonotype was recorded at least ten times. V is TRBV28 and J is TRBJ2-7; perhaps TRBD2 as D (5 bases). The germline CDR1 and CDR2 sequences are MDHEN and SYDVKM. V lost 4 bases and J lost 2, with 9 bases in between. CDR3 size: 13 residues. CDR3 protein: CASSSGSAYEQYF. CDR3 DNA sequence: TGTGCCAGCAGTTCGGGTAGCGCCTACGAGCAGTACTTC.

The CDR3 DNA is TGTGCCAGCAGTCAAAAGGGCGGTCCAGCCAAAAACATTCAGTACTTC. This encodes CASSQKGGPAKNIQYF. The V gene is TRBV6-1, the J gene TRBJ2-4; unclear D gene. Germline V gene data show CDR1 as MNHNS and CDR2 as SASEGT. V lost 5 bases and J lost 0, with 14 bases in between. The CDR3 spans 16 residues.

This rearrangement joins TRBV5-5 to TRBJ2-3; tentatively, D is TRBD1 or TRBD2 (6 bases each). Germline CDR1 reads SGHKS; CDR2 reads YYEKEE (reference sequence). The CDR3 contains 15 residues. The V and J ends lost 5 bases and 6 bases respectively, with 19 bases between them. CDR3 protein: CASRPNPGGRDTQYF. The DNA for the CDR3 is TGTGCCAGCAGGCCGAATCCCGGGGGCCGGGATACGCAGTATTTT.

This clonotype was counted ten times or more. The V gene is TRBV6-2 or TRBV6-3, the J gene TRBJ1-1; 7 bases match TRBD1. Trimming at V came to 1 base and at J to 1 base, leaving 9 bases not matched to a gene. This CDR3 is 17 amino acids long. Germline V gives CDR1 MNHEY, CDR2 SVGEGT. Written as DNA, the CDR3 is TGTGCCAGCAGTTACTATGCGCCCGGGACAGAGAACACTGAAGCTTTCTTT. Residues: CASSYYAPGTENTEAFF.

The chain employs TRBV6-2 or TRBV6-3 and TRBJ1-6; 11 bases line up with TRBD1. The CDR3 extends over 18 amino acids. V trimming: 6 bases; J trimming: 0 bases; junction bases outside the gene matches: 7. Germline-derived CDR1 and CDR2 are MNHEY and SVGEGT. As DNA, the CDR3 is TGTGCCAGCAGGGACAGGGGGCTAATCGGCTCCTATAATTCACCCCTCCACTTT. This translates into CASRDRGLIGSYNSPLHF.

This clonotype was recorded many times. The V and J genes are TRBV12-5 and TRBJ2-1; 9 bases agree with TRBD2. Germline V gene sequence: CDR1 LGHNT, CDR2 FRNRAP. The CDR3 loop spans 11 amino acids. The CDR3 region has the DNA TGTGGGGGAGCGGGAGGAGATGAGCAGTTCTTC. Its protein product is CGGAGGDEQFF.